Listed below are T cell receptor beta chains from one sample, sequenced in a study of T cell repertoires in cytomegalovirus infection. For these TCRs, the target antigens are not known. One entry per CDR3 protein, called by TCRdb with MiXCR from the reads. The sample holds about 220,000 distinct CDR3 sequences, about 40% seen once. The specimen comprised CD8+ T cells from cultured PBMCs, sampled from culture after CMV antigen stimulation. All receptors derive from a human donor in good health (CMV status not recorded). Some clones in this sample may be carry-over from other donors' samples. CDR3s include the opening cysteine and the closing phenylalanine or tryptophan. D genes are given only for firm matches. Clone size is not always given. Where it is, it says once, few, many or a class for expanded clones.

clone size | J gene | V gene | D gene | CDR3 protein | CDR3 DNA
many | TRBJ2-3 | TRBV7-2 | - | CASSLRGQGDTQYF | TGTGCCAGCAGCCTGCGGGGGCAGGGAGATACGCAGTATTTT
- | TRBJ1-5 | TRBV11-2 | - | CASSLKGLNQPQHF | TGTGCCAGCAGCTTAAAGGGGTTAAATCAGCCCCAGCATTTT
few | TRBJ2-1 | TRBV27 | - | CASSKSRFHNEQFF | TGTGCCAGCAGTAAGAGTCGATTCCACAATGAGCAGTTCTTC
few | TRBJ2-4 | TRBV4-1 | - | CASSQVTRVAKNIQYF | TGCGCCAGCAGCCAAGTCACCCGTGTAGCCAAAAACATTCAGTACTTC
- | TRBJ2-1 | TRBV4-2 | TRBD2 | CASSQENQIAGGNEQFF | TGTGCCAGCAGCCAAGAAAACCAGATAGCGGGGGGAAATGAGCAGTTCTTC
- | TRBJ2-3 | TRBV27 | - | CASSFTADTQYF | TGTGCCAGCAGTTTTACGGCAGATACGCAGTATTTT
few | TRBJ2-5 | TRBV6-4 | - | CASSDYQAGWEETQYF | TGTGCCAGCAGTGACTATCAAGCGGGTTGGGAAGAGACCCAGTACTTC
- | TRBJ2-7 | TRBV27 | - | CASSLGSMGRGAYEQYF | TGTGCCAGCAGTTTGGGTAGTATGGGGAGAGGGGCCTACGAGCAGTACTTC
- | TRBJ1-2 | TRBV11-2 | - | CASSYNYGYTF | TGTGCCAGCAGCTACAACTATGGCTACACCTTC
- | TRBJ1-1 | TRBV7-2 | - | CASSPSYRKNTVAFF | TGTGCCAGCAGCCCATCCTACAGGAAGAACACTGTAGCTTTCTTT
- | TRBJ2-1 | TRBV28 | - | CASSFSLAGLSREGFF | TGTGCCAGCAGTTTCTCTTTGGCAGGGCTGTCACGGGAAGGGTTCTTC
few | TRBJ2-1 | TRBV11-3 | TRBD1 | CASSRRFRTGFDEQFF | TGTGCCAGCAGCCGACGCTTCAGGACAGGGTTCGATGAGCAGTTCTTC
few | TRBJ1-2 | TRBV7-6 | TRBD1 | CASSLAGQGRGYTF | TGTGCCAGCAGCTTAGCGGGACAGGGGCGCGGCTACACCTTC
- | TRBJ1-2 | TRBV28 | - | CASSSISLDGRYTF | TGTGCCAGCAGTTCGATATCTCTCGATGGTCGCTACACCTTC
- | TRBJ2-1 | TRBV24-1 | TRBD2 | CATSDLRGLAGATNEQFF | TGTGCCACCAGTGATTTGCGCGGACTAGCGGGAGCTACAAATGAGCAGTTCTTC
few | TRBJ2-1 | TRBV28 | TRBD2 | CASSLKGGRAGNEQFF | TGTGCCAGCAGTTTAAAAGGCGGGAGGGCGGGGAATGAGCAGTTCTTC
many | TRBJ2-3 | TRBV27 | - | CASSFKGQTSVNTQYF | TGTGCCAGCAGTTTTAAGGGGCAGACCTCAGTAAATACGCAGTATTTT
- | TRBJ2-5 | TRBV11-2 | - | CASSRAREETQYF | TGTGCCAGCAGCCGAGCAAGGGAAGAGACCCAGTACTTC
- | TRBJ2-3 | TRBV11-2 | TRBD1 | CASSSLDRAADTQYF | TGTGCCAGCAGCTCCCTTGACAGGGCCGCAGATACGCAGTATTTT
- | TRBJ2-1 | TRBV19 | TRBD2 | CASSIGWVAGDEQFF | TGTGCCAGTAGTATAGGGTGGGTAGCGGGGGATGAGCAGTTCTTC
many | TRBJ2-1 | TRBV12-3/TRBV12-4 | - | CASSLVVNLRIEGGYNEQFF | TGTGCCAGCAGTTTAGTTGTGAACCTTAGAATCGAAGGGGGTTACAATGAGCAGTTCTTC
few | TRBJ2-5 | TRBV11-2 | TRBD1 | CASSFWDRGNQETQYF | TGTGCCAGCAGCTTTTGGGACAGGGGAAACCAAGAGACCCAGTACTTC
- | TRBJ2-7 | TRBV5-6 | - | CASSSPRDGFYEQYF | TGTGCCAGCAGCTCCCCCCGGGACGGATTCTACGAGCAGTACTTC
- | TRBJ1-1 | TRBV10-3 | - | CAISARVAVGSTNTEAFF | TGTGCCATCAGTGCACGGGTCGCAGTAGGATCGACGAACACTGAAGCTTTCTTT
- | TRBJ1-1 | TRBV11-2 | TRBD1 | CASSLVFSGQGTEAFF | TGTGCCAGCAGCTTAGTCTTTTCGGGACAGGGGACTGAAGCTTTCTTT
few | TRBJ2-7 | TRBV4-1 | TRBD1 | CASSQEGQGYEQYF | TGCGCCAGCAGCCAAGAAGGACAGGGCTACGAGCAGTACTTC
few | TRBJ2-1 | TRBV7-2 | TRBD2 | CASSSVPPSRGGWSEQFF | TGTGCCAGCAGCTCCGTGCCTCCCTCGCGGGGGGGATGGAGTGAGCAGTTCTTC
few | TRBJ2-1 | TRBV14 | - | CASSGRGPYNEQFF | TGTGCCAGCAGCGGGAGAGGGCCTTACAATGAGCAGTTCTTC
few | TRBJ2-2 | TRBV27 | - | CASSASAGELFF | TGTGCCAGCAGCGCTAGCGCCGGGGAGCTGTTTTTT
- | TRBJ1-5 | TRBV18 | - | CASSPGGKSRQPQHF | TGTGCCAGCTCACCGGGCGGGAAAAGTCGTCAGCCCCAGCATTTT
many | TRBJ2-7 | TRBV7-8 | TRBD1 | CASSPRDRSSYEQYF | TGTGCCAGCAGCCCCCGGGACAGGAGCTCCTACGAGCAGTACTTC
- | TRBJ2-1 | TRBV7-6 | - | CASSWGGPYNEQFF | TGTGCCAGCAGCTGGGGGGGGCCCTACAATGAGCAGTTCTTC
- | TRBJ1-1 | TRBV6-5 | - | CASSGQYMNTEAFF | TGTGCCAGCAGCGGACAGTATATGAACACTGAAGCTTTCTTT
few | TRBJ2-7 | TRBV27 | - | CASSSLDSASPRPYEQYF | TGTGCCAGCAGCTCCCTAGACAGCGCGTCCCCACGTCCTTACGAGCAGTACTTC
- | TRBJ2-4 | TRBV6-2/TRBV6-3 | TRBD1 | CASRTGTGGLNIQYF | TGTGCCAGCAGAACCGGGACAGGGGGCTTAAACATTCAGTACTTC
many | TRBJ2-3 | TRBV6-1 | TRBD2 | CAITGGGTDTQYF | TGTGCCATCACGGGGGGGGGCACAGATACGCAGTATTTT
- | TRBJ1-4 | TRBV27 | - | CASSPHTATNEKLFF | TGTGCCAGCAGTCCCCACACGGCAACTAATGAAAAACTGTTTTTT
few | TRBJ2-1 | TRBV27 | TRBD1 | CASSPTGGQYNEQFF | TGTGCCAGCAGTCCTACAGGGGGGCAGTACAATGAGCAGTTCTTC
few | TRBJ1-2 | TRBV7-8 | TRBD1 | CASSLGTGGGGYTF | TGTGCCAGCAGCTTAGGGACAGGGGGTGGAGGCTACACCTTC